These T cell receptor beta chains were read from a single sample in a study of T cells in Graves' hyperthyroidism and ophthalmopathy. TCRdb independently ran MiXCR on the multiplex PCR reads; one entry per CDR3 protein. Counted here are hundreds of thousands of distinct CDR3 sequences, approximately 16% occurring once; the ten biggest clones make up under 20%. The sequencing sample was made of blood. These receptors all come from a woman aged 18-30 years with Graves' hyperthyroidism. The CDR3 runs from the conserved cysteine through the conserved F or W. D genes are given only for firm matches. Size values are once, few and many counts, or a class for expanded clones, and some rows have none.

d_gene	v_gene	abundance	j_gene	CDR3aa	CDR3nt
.	TRBV5-5	many	TRBJ1-1	CASSFGPWDTEAFF	TGTGCCAGCAGCTTTGGGCCCTGGGACACTGAAGCTTTCTTT
.	TRBV20-1	.	TRBJ2-7	CSAYARVVRADEQYF	TGCAGTGCTTACGCCAGGGTGGTCAGGGCTGACGAGCAGTACTTC
TRBD1	TRBV28	many	TRBJ1-1	CASSLLDRGGEAFF	TGTGCCAGCAGTTTACTGGACAGGGGCGGTGAAGCTTTCTTT
.	TRBV20-1	many	TRBJ1-2	CSARDPRAYTF	TGCAGTGCTAGAGATCCAAGGGCCTACACCTTC
.	TRBV20-1	few	TRBJ1-1	CSARLQDTEAFF	TGCAGTGCTAGGCTTCAGGACACTGAAGCTTTCTTT
.	TRBV3-1	many	TRBJ2-1	CASSHLRDLTRTEQFF	TGTGCCAGCAGCCACCTCCGGGACTTGACCCGTACTGAGCAGTTCTTC
TRBD1	TRBV6-1	.	TRBJ2-1	CASRTGRDRYYNEQFF	TGTGCCAGCAGAACGGGCCGGGACAGATACTACAATGAGCAGTTCTTC
TRBD2	TRBV2	.	TRBJ2-3	CARSGAGLLVSDTQYF	TGTGCCAGAAGCGGGGCAGGGCTACTAGTCTCGGATACGCAGTATTTT
TRBD2	TRBV12-3/TRBV12-4	.	TRBJ2-1	CACSLPSGGTNEQFF	TGTGCCTGCAGTTTACCTAGCGGGGGCACCAATGAGCAGTTCTTC
.	TRBV6-2/TRBV6-3	many	TRBJ2-1	CASRLWGGIYNEQFF	TGTGCCAGCCGACTATGGGGCGGGATTTACAATGAGCAGTTCTTC
.	TRBV24-1	.	TRBJ2-5	CATSDSLGRGETQYF	TGTGCCACCAGTGATTCCTTAGGGCGAGGAGAGACCCAGTACTTC
.	TRBV7-2	.	TRBJ2-1	CASTDEGEQFF	TGTGCCAGCACCGACGAGGGGGAGCAGTTCTTC
.	TRBV5-5	few	TRBJ1-2	CASSPYNLNYGYTF	TGTGCCAGCAGCCCCTACAACCTTAACTATGGCTACACCTTC
TRBD1	TRBV6-1	few	TRBJ1-6	CASSVRTGSASPLHF	TGTGCCAGCAGTGTTCGGACAGGGTCTGCTTCACCCCTCCACTTT
TRBD1	TRBV10-1	few	TRBJ1-1	CASSESMKGATEAFF	TGCGCCAGCAGTGAGTCGATGAAGGGGGCCACTGAAGCTTTCTTT
TRBD1	TRBV15	few	TRBJ1-6	CATSRLPSTGLVSPLHF	TGTGCCACCAGCAGACTACCGTCGACAGGGTTGGTTTCACCCCTCCACTTT
.	TRBV9	.	TRBJ2-6	CASTTGHLLSGANVLTF	TGTGCCAGCACCACGGGACACCTACTCTCTGGGGCCAACGTCCTGACTTTC
TRBD2	TRBV7-9	.	TRBJ2-4	CASSLLPTSGRENIQYF	TGTGCCAGCAGCTTACTCCCGACTAGCGGGAGGGAAAACATTCAGTACTTC
TRBD1	TRBV4-1	.	TRBJ1-3	CASSATGLGNTIYF	TGTGCCAGCAGTGCGACAGGGTTGGGAAACACCATATATTTT
.	TRBV7-9	few	TRBJ2-1	CASSLGGSSGYNEQFF	TGTGCCAGCAGCTTAGGGGGTAGTAGCGGCTACAATGAGCAGTTCTTC
TRBD1	TRBV28	many	TRBJ1-2	CASSPPDRATQRDYTF	TGTGCCAGCAGTCCCCCGGACAGGGCGACCCAACGAGACTACACCTTC
.	TRBV29-1	.	TRBJ1-2	CSVDNYGYTF	TGCAGCGTGGACAACTATGGCTACACCTTC
.	TRBV6-5	few	TRBJ1-2	CASSYTPGGTYGYTF	TGTGCCAGCAGTTACACCCCGGGGGGGACCTATGGCTACACCTTC
TRBD1	TRBV28	many	TRBJ2-7	CASSLTGAYEQYF	TGTGCCAGCAGCCTGACAGGGGCCTACGAGCAGTACTTC
.	TRBV20-1	few	TRBJ1-5	CSANRPGLLGQPQHF	TGCAGTGCAAACCGACCGGGACTCCTGGGTCAGCCCCAGCATTTT
TRBD1	TRBV7-2	many	TRBJ2-5	CASSLVGQGMETQYF	TGTGCCAGCAGCTTAGTGGGACAGGGAATGGAGACCCAGTACTTC
.	TRBV20-1	.	TRBJ1-1	CSAREAPGPEAFF	TGCAGTGCTAGAGAGGCCCCCGGGCCGGAAGCTTTCTTT
.	TRBV7-9	few	TRBJ2-5	CASSSPRGRITETQYF	TGTGCCAGCAGCTCCCCACGGGGGAGAATTACTGAGACCCAGTACTTC
TRBD2	TRBV7-9	many	TRBJ2-3	CASSSLAGVGTDTQYF	TGTGCCAGCAGCTCACTAGCGGGAGTGGGCACAGATACGCAGTATTTT
.	TRBV6-1	.	TRBJ2-7	CASRSLGVGLSAYEQYF	TGTGCCAGCAGGAGTTTAGGTGTGGGACTGTCTGCCTACGAGCAGTACTTC
.	TRBV9	many	TRBJ2-1	CASSVLFSYNEQFF	TGTGCCAGCAGCGTGTTGTTCAGCTACAATGAGCAGTTCTTC
TRBD2	TRBV5-8	many	TRBJ2-1	CASRLRGAAYNEQFF	TGTGCCAGCAGGTTGCGGGGGGCGGCCTACAATGAGCAGTTCTTC
.	TRBV5-5	many	TRBJ2-7	CASSLGLGRYEQYF	TGTGCCAGCAGCTTGGGATTGGGACGCTACGAGCAGTACTTC
TRBD2	TRBV20-1	.	TRBJ2-7	CSARDFRTSGSSYEQYF	TGCAGTGCTAGAGATTTTCGGACTAGCGGAAGCTCCTACGAGCAGTACTTC
.	TRBV28	.	TRBJ1-2	CASRTVNYGYTF	TGTGCCTCGCGCACTGTTAACTATGGCTACACCTTC
.	TRBV3-1	few	TRBJ1-3	CASSQYQRMDTIYF	TGTGCCAGCAGCCAATATCAAAGGATGGACACCATATATTTT
.	TRBV7-8	.	TRBJ1-5	CASSLALRPNQPQHF	TGTGCCAGCAGCTTAGCGTTGCGACCCAATCAGCCCCAGCATTTT
.	TRBV18	.	TRBJ1-5	CASSTTGPNSNQPQHF	TGTGCCAGCTCAACAACCGGGCCCAATAGCAATCAGCCCCAGCATTTT
TRBD2	TRBV10-2	.	TRBJ2-7	CASSVPGGAYEQYF	TGCGCCAGCAGTGTACCCGGGGGGGCCTACGAGCAGTACTTC
TRBD2	TRBV10-1	.	TRBJ2-2	CAINVPGLAHNTGELFF	TGCGCCATAAACGTCCCGGGACTAGCACATAACACCGGGGAGCTGTTTTTT
.	TRBV28	many	TRBJ2-7	CASIPRGPSPTYEQYF	TGTGCCAGCATTCCCAGGGGACCGAGCCCGACCTACGAGCAGTACTTC
.	TRBV27	once	TRBJ1-1	CASSFLTRQYSPSEAFF	TGTGCCAGCAGTTTTTTGACTCGACAGTACTCTCCAAGCGAAGCTTTCTTT
.	TRBV24-1	.	TRBJ1-1	CATSDRRENLEAFF	TGTGCCACCAGTGATCGACGGGAGAACCTTGAAGCTTTCTTT
TRBD1	TRBV3-1	many	TRBJ2-3	CASSQGTVSTDTQYF	TGTGCCAGCAGCCAGGGGACAGTTAGCACAGATACGCAGTATTTT
.	TRBV6-1	many	TRBJ2-5	CASSWSGGETQYF	TGTGCCAGCAGTTGGAGTGGGGGGGAGACCCAGTACTTC
TRBD1	TRBV5-6	many	TRBJ1-1	CASSLGPGGHGNTEAFF	TGTGCCAGCAGCTTGGGGCCAGGGGGCCATGGGAACACTGAAGCTTTCTTT
.	TRBV25-1	few	TRBJ2-5	CASSEEQGRETQYF	TGTGCCAGCAGTGAAGAGCAGGGGAGGGAGACCCAGTACTTC
TRBD1	TRBV25-1	.	TRBJ1-6	CASRTPGTGASPLHF	TGTGCCAGCAGAACTCCCGGGACAGGGGCGTCACCCCTCCACTTT
.	TRBV12-3/TRBV12-4	.	TRBJ1-6	CASSSEPPGNSPLHF	TGTGCCAGCAGCTCAGAGCCCCCTGGTAATTCACCCCTCCACTTT
.	TRBV2	many	TRBJ2-3	CASSEADRSTDTQYF	TGTGCCAGCAGTGAAGCAGACAGAAGTACAGATACGCAGTATTTT
.	TRBV11-3	many	TRBJ1-4	CASSLGTGDEKLFF	TGTGCCAGCAGCTTGGGGACGGGGGATGAAAAACTGTTTTTT
.	TRBV4-2	.	TRBJ2-3	CASSLAYPSGVSTDTQYF	TGTGCCAGCAGCCTCGCCTACCCAAGCGGAGTAAGCACAGATACGCAGTATTTT